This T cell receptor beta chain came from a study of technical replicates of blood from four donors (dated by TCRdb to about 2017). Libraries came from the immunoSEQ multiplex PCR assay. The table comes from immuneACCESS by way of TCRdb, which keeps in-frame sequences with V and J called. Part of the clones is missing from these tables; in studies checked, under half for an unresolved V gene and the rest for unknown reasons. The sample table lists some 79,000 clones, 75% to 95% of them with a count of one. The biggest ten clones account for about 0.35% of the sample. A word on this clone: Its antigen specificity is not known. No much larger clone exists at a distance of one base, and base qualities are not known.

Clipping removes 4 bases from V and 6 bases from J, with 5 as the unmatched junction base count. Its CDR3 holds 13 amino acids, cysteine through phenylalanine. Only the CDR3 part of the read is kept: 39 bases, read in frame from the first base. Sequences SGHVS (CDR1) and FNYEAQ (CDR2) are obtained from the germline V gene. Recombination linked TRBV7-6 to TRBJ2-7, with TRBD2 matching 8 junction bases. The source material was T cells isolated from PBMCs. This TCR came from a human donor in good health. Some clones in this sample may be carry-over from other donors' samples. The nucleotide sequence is TGTGCCAGCAGCTCGGGACTAGGCTCCGAGCAGTACTTC. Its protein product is CASSSGLGSEQYF.